These 26 T cell receptor beta chains originate from one sample sequenced in a study of response to subunit inactivated influenza vaccine. TCRdb re-called the RT-PCR reads with MiXCR, one entry per CDR3 protein. The table lists some 640,000 distinct CDR3 sequences, roughly 14% of them singletons. Source: PBMCs from blood, taken roughly 15 days before vaccination. The source is a man aged 45 to 65 who received an inactivated influenza vaccine.

This clonotype was counted a few times. The V gene is TRBV3-1, the J gene TRBJ2-7; D not resolved. This CDR3 spans 13 amino acids. Germline V gene sequence: CDR1 LGHDT, CDR2 YNNKEL (reference sequence). V lost 2 bases and J lost 2, with 7 bases in between. CDR3: CASSQRPAYEQYF. The DNA of the CDR3 is TGTGCCAGCAGCCAAAGGCCCGCCTACGAGCAGTACTTC.

The rearrangement links TRBV6-5 to TRBJ2-7; 11 positions match TRBD2. Germline V gene data show CDR1 as MNHEY and CDR2 as SVGAGI. Trimming at V came to 2 bases and at J to 4 bases, leaving 7 bases not matched to a gene. The CDR3 runs to 16 residues. CDR3 sequence reads: CASSYVQGLAVYEQYF. The DNA for the CDR3 is TGTGCCAGCAGTTACGTGCAGGGACTAGCGGTATACGAGCAGTACTTC.

This clonotype was recorded at least ten times. V gene TRBV5-1 combines with J gene TRBJ2-5; tentatively, D is TRBD2 (5 bases). Trimming removed 2 bases at V and 7 bases at J, with 9 bases between. The CDR3 has 12 amino acids. Germline V gene data show CDR1 as SGHRS and CDR2 as YFSETQ. CDR3 bases: TGCGCCAGCAGCTTAGAAGAGGGGACCCAGTACTTC. Amino acid sequence: CASSLEEGTQYF. Looking up the rest from reference TRBV5-1 and TRBJ2-5 gives the full variable domain: KAGVTQTPRYLIKTRGQQVTLSCSPISGHRSVSWYQQTPGQGLQFLFEYFSETQRNKGNFPGRFSGRQFSNSRSEMNVSTLELGDSALYLCASSLEEGTQYFGPGTRLLVL.

V and J are TRBV10-3 and TRBJ2-3; 14 bases map to TRBD2. Trimming took 5 bases from V and 4 from J; bases not matched to a gene: 5. Germline V lookup: CDR1 ENHRY, CDR2 SYGVKD. The CDR3 contains 16 residues. The CDR3 sequence is CAISQTSGGAADTQYF. For the CDR3, the DNA is TGTGCCATCAGTCAGACTAGCGGGGGGGCGGCAGATACGCAGTATTTT.

The gene calls are TRBV6-5 and TRBJ2-5; 7 bases align to TRBD2. Germline V CDR1 and CDR2: MNHEY, SVGAGI. The CDR3 sequence is 17 residues long. With V trimmed by 0 bases and J by 2 bases, 9 bases remained unmatched. The CDR3: CASSYSGGGWIQETQYF. CDR3 in DNA: TGTGCCAGCAGTTACTCTGGGGGGGGATGGATTCAAGAGACCCAGTACTTC.

This clonotype was found many times. The V gene is TRBV11-3, the J gene TRBJ2-1; D is undetermined. The germline V gene has CDR1 SGHNT and CDR2 YENEEA. The germline V and J ends were trimmed by 0 bases and 5 bases, with 5 bases remaining between them. The CDR3 extends over 13 amino acids. The CDR3 DNA follows: TGTGCCAGCAGCTTAGAGTCCGACAATGAGCAGTTCTTC. It is translated as CASSLESDNEQFF.

Only a few counts were recorded for this clonotype. The chain is built from TRBV18 and TRBJ1-6; unclear D gene. Germline V gene sequence: CDR1 KGHSH, CDR2 LQKENI. The CDR3 consists of 13 residues. Deletions cut 6 bases from V and 8 bases from J, with 11 bases between. CDR3 DNA: TGTGCCAGCTCGCGTAATACGGATTCACCCCTCCACTTT. Protein product: CASSRNTDSPLHF.

The V and J genes are TRBV19 and TRBJ2-7; 9 positions match TRBD1. The trim removed 7 bases at V and 3 bases at J, leaving 10 bases unmatched. Per the germline V gene, CDR1 is LNHDA and CDR2 is SQIVND (reference sequence). The CDR3 is 15 amino acids. The CDR3 reads CASKPGQGSRYEQYF. DNA for the CDR3: TGTGCCAGTAAACCGGGACAGGGTTCTCGCTACGAGCAGTACTTC.

A few counts support this clonotype. The V call is TRBV4-2, the J call TRBJ2-3, with 9 positions matching TRBD2. Germline CDR1 LGHNA, CDR2 YNFKEQ. V trimming: 0 bases; J trimming: 10 bases; junction bases outside the gene matches: 8. CDR3 length: 15 amino acids. CDR3 DNA sequence: TGTGCCAGCAGCCAAGATCGGCGGGGGGGCATTTCGCAGTATTTT. This gives the protein CASSQDRRGGISQYF.

The sample holds many counts of this clonotype. CDR3 amino acids: CASSASGFFDEQFF. The CDR3 DNA reads TGTGCCAGCAGCGCTAGCGGGTTTTTCGATGAGCAGTTCTTC. This chain joins TRBV12-3 or TRBV12-4 and TRBJ2-1; 8 bases are a match to TRBD2. V lost 6 bases and J lost 8; bases outside the gene matches: 9. The CDR3 runs to 14 residues.

In its sample, this clonotype was seen many times. The V call is TRBV7-8, the J call TRBJ1-1; D remains unclear. Trimming left V 5 bases short and J 4 bases short, with 11 bases between. The CDR3 totals 13 residues. Germline values: CDR1 SGHVS, CDR2 FQNEAQ. The CDR3 reads CASSLGKGTEAFF. The CDR3 nucleotides are TGTGCCAGCAGCCTGGGGAAGGGCACTGAAGCTTTCTTT.

The V and J genes are TRBV21-1 and TRBJ2-7; the DNA was not compared with TRBD2, the D call given in the table. TRBV21-1 is reported as a pseudogene. The CDR3 contains 19 residues. CDR3 DNA sequence: TGTGCCAGCAGCAAATTTGGTGCCATAACTAGCGGGGAGTCCTACGAGCAGTACTTC. It encodes CASSKFGAITSGESYEQYF.

This clonotype was observed a few times. This chain links TRBV11-2 with TRBJ1-4; D is ambiguous. V was cut by 0 bases and J by 4 bases, with 9 bases left in between. The V gene's germline CDR1 is SGHAT and CDR2 FQNNGV. This CDR3 region has 15 residues. The CDR3 coding sequence is TGTGCCAGCAGCTTAGATGGGAGGCTTAATGAAAAACTGTTTTTT. Translation: CASSLDGRLNEKLFF. Using reference TRBV11-2 and TRBJ1-4 for the parts outside the CDR3, the full variable domain is EAGVAQSPRYKIIEKRQSVAFWCNPISGHATLYWYQQILGQGPKLLIQFQNNGVVDDSQLPKDRFSAERLKGVDSTLKIQPAKLEDSAVYLCASSLDGRLNEKLFFGSGTQLSVL.

This clonotype was observed at least ten times. The CDR3 nucleotides read TGTGCCAGCAGTTTAGCGAGGGGAAACATTCAGTACTTC. Translating gives CASSLARGNIQYF. This chain connects TRBV12-3 or TRBV12-4 to TRBJ2-4; D is tentatively TRBD1 or TRBD2 (5 bases each). The CDR3 has 13 amino acids. V lost 0 bases to trimming and J lost 6 bases, with 6 bases between them.

There are a few counts of this clonotype. The chain carries TRBV10-2 and TRBJ2-3; no reliable D call. This CDR3 contains 13 residues. V lost 10 bases, J lost 7 bases, and 18 bases lay in between. The V gene's germline CDR1 is WSHSY and CDR2 SAAADI. CDR3: CATLEQTAYTQYF. CDR3 DNA sequence: TGCGCCACCCTTGAGCAGACTGCCTATACGCAGTATTTT.

The CDR3 DNA is TGTGCCAGCTCACCCGGGAATCTCAATGAGCAGTTCTTC. It yields the protein CASSPGNLNEQFF. The chain carries TRBV18 and TRBJ2-1, with D possibly matching TRBD2 (5 bases). Germline CDR1 and CDR2: KGHSH and LQKENI. V was shortened by 3 bases and J by 6 bases, with 9 bases between the two germline ends. This CDR3 has 13 amino acids. Looking up the rest from reference TRBV18 and TRBJ2-1 gives the full variable domain: NAGVMQNPRHLVRRRGQEARLRCSPMKGHSHVYWYRQLPEEGLKFMVYLQKENIIDESGMPKERFSAEFPKEGPSILRIQQVVRGDSAAYFCASSPGNLNEQFFGPGTRLTVL.

This CDR3 reads CASSLRLRMNTEAFF. The CDR3 DNA follows: TGTGCCAGCAGCTTGCGCCTTCGCATGAACACTGAAGCTTTCTTT. The chain uses TRBV5-6 and TRBJ1-1; the D is unclear. This CDR3 spans 15 amino acids. Deletions cut 1 base from V and 0 bases from J, with 10 bases between. In germline, CDR1 is SGHDT, CDR2 YYEEEE.

This clonotype has more than one count but fewer than ten. The V gene is TRBV27, the J gene TRBJ2-2; the D is unclear. Germline values: CDR1 MNHEY, CDR2 SMNVEV (reference sequence). This CDR3 is 14 amino acids long. V was cut by 4 bases and J by 4 bases, with 10 bases left in between. CDR3 protein: CASSWQAITGELFF. CDR3 coding DNA: TGTGCCAGCAGTTGGCAGGCCATCACCGGGGAGCTGTTTTTT.

The chain employs TRBV30 and TRBJ2-7, with D possibly called TRBD1 or TRBD2 (5 bases each). The CDR3 is made up of 14 amino acids. CDR1 and CDR2 (germline): GTSNPN, SVGIG (reference sequence). The V gene lost 6 bases and the J gene lost 0 bases, with 15 bases spanning the gap. The CDR3 here is CACPSPGSSYEQYF. CDR3 DNA sequence: TGTGCCTGCCCTTCACCAGGGAGCTCCTACGAGCAGTACTTC.

This clonotype was picked up a small number of times. The chain combines TRBV7-9 with TRBJ2-5, with TRBD2 matching 10 bases. V was pared by 4 bases and J by 0 bases, with 2 bases of the junction left unmatched. Germline V lookup: CDR1 SEHNR, CDR2 FQNEAQ (reference sequence). This CDR3 region has 15 residues. CDR3 residues: CASSSAGGYQETQYF. The CDR3 region has the DNA TGTGCCAGCAGCTCAGCGGGGGGGTACCAAGAGACCCAGTACTTC.

This chain joins TRBV18 and TRBJ2-6, with a weak D call TRBD2 (5 bases). With 2 bases removed from V and 4 bases from J, the gap between germline ends came to 12 bases. Germline-derived CDR1 and CDR2 are KGHSH and LQKENI. The CDR3 covers 16 residues. CDR3 residues: CASSPRRVSGANVLTF. The CDR3 DNA follows: TGTGCCAGCTCACCAAGGCGGGTATCCGGGGCCAACGTCCTGACTTTC.

The V and J genes are TRBV27 and TRBJ2-7, with 9 bases lining up with TRBD1. Looked up from germline, CDR1 is MNHEY and CDR2 is SMNVEV (reference sequence). Germline trimming cut 4 bases from V and 5 bases from J; bases unmatched to any gene: 6. The CDR3 loop spans 14 amino acids. CDR3 in amino acids: CASSSWTGAHEQYF. CDR3 coding DNA: TGTGCCAGCAGTTCCTGGACAGGGGCCCACGAGCAGTACTTC.

A few counts support this clonotype. One junction end disagrees with the germline gene, perhaps due to a read error. The chain is built from TRBV6-2 or TRBV6-3 and TRBJ2-1; no definite D call. The CDR3 has 15 residues. Germline values: CDR1 MNHEY, CDR2 SVGEGT. CDR3 sequence reads: CASSYAGKGYDEQFF. In DNA, the CDR3 is TGTGCCAGCAGTTACGCAGGAAAAGGCTACGATGAGCAGTTCTTC.

The gene calls are TRBV9 and TRBJ2-7; weak D call: TRBD1 (6 bases). With 0 bases removed from V and 3 bases from J, the gap between germline ends came to 13 bases. The CDR3 is made up of 15 amino acids. Germline V gene sequence: CDR1 SGDLS, CDR2 YYNGEE. The DNA for the CDR3 is TGTGCCAGCAGCGTAGGTCCGACAGGTGTCTACGAGCAGTACTTC. As protein: CASSVGPTGVYEQYF.

In its sample, this clonotype was seen a few times. The DNA for the CDR3 is TGTGCCAGTAGTATCGGAGCGACGAATCAGCCCCAGCATTTT. Its translation is CASSIGATNQPQHF. V is TRBV19 and J is TRBJ1-5; no definite D call. Germline V gene data show CDR1 as LNHDA and CDR2 as SQIVND (reference sequence). Trimming shortened V by 3 bases and J by 4 bases, and 10 bases separated the two germline ends. The CDR3 covers 14 residues.

This chain joins TRBV5-6 and TRBJ2-1; the D gene is possibly TRBD1 (6 bases). The germline V gene has CDR1 SGHDT and CDR2 YYEEEE. With 7 bases removed from V and 4 bases from J, the gap between germline ends came to 18 bases. The CDR3 is 15 amino acids. The CDR3 loop is CASPRQETPYNEQFF. In DNA form, the CDR3 reads TGTGCCAGCCCTAGACAGGAAACCCCATACAATGAGCAGTTCTTC. Using reference TRBV5-6 and TRBJ2-1 for the parts outside the CDR3, the full variable domain is DAGVTQSPTHLIKTRGQQVTLRCSPKSGHDTVSWYQQALGQGPQFIFQYYEEEERQRGNFPDRFSGHQFPNYSSELNVNALLLGDSALYLCASPRQETPYNEQFFGPGTRLTVL.